One and the same sample provided the 25 T cell receptor beta chains below, sequenced in a study of regulatory T cells in long-lasting Graves disease. Construction of TCR beta libraries relied on iRepertoire HTBI primers and on Arm-PCR targeting CDR3 regions. Each CDR3 protein is one row after TCRdb ran MiXCR on the multiplex PCR reads. The repertoire consists of hundreds of thousands of distinct CDR3 sequences, with around 15% occurring once and the leading ten covering 9.5% to 15%. Time point reported: newly diagnosed GD, antithyroid drugs for less than 3 months. Scientists built the TCR library using RNA that was extracted from PBMCs. This sample was also put to use in a study of T cells in Graves' hyperthyroidism and ophthalmopathy.

The sequences come from peripheral blood mononuclear cells (PBMCs), collected at new diagnosis, from a patient treated with antithyroid drugs. All receptors derive from a man younger than 35 with Graves disease.

This clonotype was picked up a small number of times. This sequence joins TRBV6-2 or TRBV6-3 and TRBJ1-4, with TRBD1 matching over 10 bases. The CDR3 totals 17 residues. Germline V gene lookup returns CDR1 MNHEY and CDR2 SVGEGT. Trimming took 0 bases from V and 7 from J; bases not matched to a gene: 8. Here the CDR3 DNA reads TGTGCCAGCAGTTACTCCTGGACAGGGGGGGTTGGTGAAAAACTGTTTTTT. It is translated as CASSYSWTGGVGEKLFF.

This clonotype was recorded at least ten times. The rearrangement joins TRBV20-1 to TRBJ2-5, with 12 positions matching TRBD2. CDR1 is DFQATT and CDR2 is SNEGSKA in the germline V gene (reference sequence). J was trimmed by 4 bases and V by 1 base; bases with no gene match: 4. The CDR3 is made up of 15 amino acids. CDR3 residues: CSARGTSGAPETQYF. DNA of the CDR3: TGCAGTGCTAGAGGGACTAGCGGGGCCCCAGAGACCCAGTACTTC.

This clonotype was recorded at least ten times. This chain connects TRBV27 to TRBJ2-1, with unresolved D. Per germline, CDR1 MNHEY and CDR2 SMNVEV (reference sequence). The CDR3 consists of 16 residues. The V end lost 1 base, the J end lost 6 bases, and 16 bases lay between the germline ends. The CDR3 spells CASSLLSPVPTNEQFF. As DNA, the CDR3 is TGTGCCAGCAGTTTATTGTCTCCTGTTCCGACCAATGAGCAGTTCTTC.

The gene calls are TRBV29-1 and TRBJ2-7; TRBD1 aligns across 11 bases. Germline-derived CDR1 and CDR2 are SQVTM and ANQGSEA. CDR3 length: 13 residues. J was trimmed by 4 bases and V by 8 bases; bases with no gene match: 7. The CDR3 here is CSTIGDRGYEQYF. In DNA, the CDR3 is TGCAGCACCATCGGGGACAGGGGGTACGAGCAGTACTTC.

This clonotype was observed at least ten times. This chain uses TRBV5-4 with TRBJ2-1; 7 bases are shared with TRBD2. Trimming took 1 base from V and 8 from J; bases not matched to a gene: 9. Germline V gives CDR1 SGHNT, CDR2 YYREEE (reference sequence). CDR3 length: 15 residues. Written as DNA, the CDR3 is TGTGCCAGCAGCTTGCCTAGCGGTTCAGTTGATGAGCAGTTCTTC. Protein product: CASSLPSGSVDEQFF.

This clonotype was counted at least ten times. This sequence joins TRBV20-1 and TRBJ2-7; 11 nucleotides align to TRBD2. V gave up 5 bases and J gave up 7 bases; unmatched junction bases: 10. The germline V gene encodes CDR1 DFQATT and CDR2 SNEGSKA (reference sequence). This CDR3 comprises 14 residues. CDR3 protein: CSALILAGAEEQYF. The DNA of the CDR3 is TGCAGTGCTCTGATACTAGCGGGAGCCGAAGAGCAGTACTTC.

This clonotype showed up many times. The J gene is TRBJ2-1, the V gene TRBV18; TRBD2 might be the D (6 bases). The CDR3 loop spans 13 amino acids. Trimming cost V 2 bases and J 4 bases, with 6 bases left between them. Per germline, CDR1 KGHSH and CDR2 LQKENI. The CDR3 region is CASSPAGYNEQFF. The CDR3, as DNA: TGTGCCAGCTCACCAGCGGGATACAATGAGCAGTTCTTC.

There are many counts of this clonotype. The chain joins TRBV12-3 or TRBV12-4 to TRBJ2-7; TRBD2 is a possible D gene (5 bases). The CDR3 spans 16 residues. V was cut by 2 bases and J by 4 bases, with 18 bases left in between. The CDR3 nucleotides are TGTGCCAGCAGTTTATCCGCAGGAGAGGGTGTGTACGAGCAGTACTTC. It is translated as CASSLSAGEGVYEQYF.

This clonotype came up a few times. The genes are TRBV5-1 and TRBJ1-1; no clear D gene. The CDR3 runs to 15 residues. Germline CDR1 and CDR2: SGHRS and YFSETQ. V lost 1 base, J lost 0 bases, and 10 bases lay in between. The CDR3 loop is CASSLSPDMNTEAFF. The CDR3 DNA reads TGCGCCAGCAGCTTGTCACCAGACATGAACACTGAAGCTTTCTTT.

This clonotype was detected a few times. The rearrangement links TRBV19 to TRBJ2-1; D is unresolved. Germline CDR1 and CDR2: LNHDA and SQIVND (reference sequence). The germline V and J ends were trimmed by 0 bases and 12 bases, with 12 bases remaining between them. This CDR3 has 13 residues. The CDR3 spells CASSIELPMVQFF. CDR3 sequence (DNA): TGTGCCAGTAGTATAGAGCTCCCGATGGTGCAGTTCTTC. Combining the CDR3 with reference TRBV19 and TRBJ2-1 gives the whole variable domain DGGITQSPKYLFRKEGQNVTLSCEQNLNHDAMYWYRQDPGQGLRLIYYSQIVNDFQKGDIAEGYSVSREKKESFPLTVTSAQKNPTAFYLCASSIELPMVQFFGPGTRLTVL.

On this clonotype itself: The germline gene is not matched at one end of the junction; a read error may be the cause. The chain uses TRBV10-3 and TRBJ1-2; D possibly corresponds to TRBD1 (6 bases). The CDR3 covers 13 residues. The germline V gene encodes CDR1 ENHRY and CDR2 SYGVKD. In DNA, the CDR3 is TGTGCCAGCAGTTTTGGGGGCGCAGGGGGCTACACCTTC. Translating gives CASSFGGAGGYTF.

This clonotype was seen at least ten times. The chain uses TRBV5-1 and TRBJ1-1; D unclear. The CDR3 runs to 15 residues. V was pared by 4 bases and J by 1 base, with 14 bases between. Germline V gene lookup returns CDR1 SGHRS and CDR2 YFSETQ. The CDR3: CASSELGPANTEAFF. The DNA for the CDR3 is TGCGCCAGCAGCGAGCTAGGGCCGGCGAACACTGAAGCTTTCTTT.

This clonotype occurred a few times. The CDR3 DNA reads TGTGCCAGCAGTCCAGGGACAGGGGCTGGCTATGGCTACACCTTC. This gives the protein CASSPGTGAGYGYTF. The chain carries TRBV27 and TRBJ1-2; the match to TRBD1 covers 10 bases. Germline CDR1 is MNHEY and CDR2 is SMNVEV (reference sequence). V lost 5 bases and J lost 4; bases outside the gene matches: 7. The CDR3 loop spans 15 amino acids.

This sequence joins TRBV10-1 and TRBJ2-7; no reliable D call. CDR1 and CDR2 from the germline V gene are WNHNN and SYGVQD (reference sequence). The CDR3 has 13 amino acids. Trimming removed 4 bases at V and 0 bases at J, with 7 bases between. CDR3 region: CASSGPDSYEQYF. In DNA, the CDR3 is TGCGCCAGCAGTGGTCCGGACTCCTACGAGCAGTACTTC.

In this sample, this clonotype turned up many times. This sequence joins TRBV6-2 or TRBV6-3 and TRBJ2-5; TRBD1 agrees at 8 bases. V shed 4 bases, J shed 3 bases, and the junction held 4 bases outside the gene matches. CDR1 and CDR2 (germline): MNHEY, SVGEGT. The CDR3 spans 14 residues. The CDR3 DNA reads TGTGCCAGCAGTTTTCGACAGGGGAAAGAGACCCAGTACTTC. It specifies CASSFRQGKETQYF.

A remark on this clonotype: No conserved phenylalanine or tryptophan ends this CDR3, so it is likely a read error. This chain joins TRBV4-1 and TRBJ2-1; TRBD2 aligns across 12 bases. Germline V lookup: CDR1 MGHRA, CDR2 YSYEKL. The junction had 4 bases not matched to a gene; V was cut back by 1 base and J by 6 bases. The CDR3 runs to 16 residues. The CDR3, as DNA: TGCGCCAGCAGCCAAGGACGACTAGCGGGAGTCAATGAGCAGTTCTGC. This encodes CASSQGRLAGVNEQFC.

This clonotype was counted only a few times. The V call is TRBV7-3, the J call TRBJ1-4; D may be TRBD1 (5 bases). The CDR3 covers 15 residues. Germline V gives CDR1 SGHTA, CDR2 FQGTGA. The V and J ends lost 1 base and 5 bases respectively, with 11 bases between them. In DNA form, the CDR3 reads TGTGCCAGCAGCTTAATGGGGGGACTCAATGAAAAACTGTTTTTT. Its translation is CASSLMGGLNEKLFF.

This clonotype was observed many times. CDR3 coding DNA: TGTGCCAGCAGCAGGGGGGGACAGGCGTACGAGCAGTACTTC. It codes for CASSRGGQAYEQYF. The chain employs TRBV27 and TRBJ2-7; D is perhaps TRBD1 (8 bases). With 6 bases removed from V and 4 bases from J, the gap between germline ends came to 16 bases. The CDR3 extends over 14 amino acids. Per germline, CDR1 MNHEY and CDR2 SMNVEV (reference sequence).

The rearrangement links TRBV28 to TRBJ1-3; the D is unclear. The CDR3 runs to 15 residues. V was pared by 2 bases and J by 4 bases, with 12 bases between. Germline V gives CDR1 MDHEN, CDR2 SYDVKM. The CDR3 DNA sequence: TGTGCCAGCAGTTTACCGCAGACGGGGGGAAACACCATATATTTT. It codes for CASSLPQTGGNTIYF.

A few counts support this clonotype. The V gene is TRBV12-3 or TRBV12-4, the J gene TRBJ2-1; D might be TRBD2 (6 bases). The CDR3 runs to 11 residues. V gave up 11 bases and J gave up 6 bases, with 11 bases separating them. CDR3 bases: TGTGCCCTGGGGGGTGGCAATGAGCAGTTCTTC. Translating gives CALGGGNEQFF.

This clonotype was picked up a small number of times. The chain combines TRBV3-1 with TRBJ2-7; 8 bases match TRBD2. This CDR3 has 15 residues. Germline-derived CDR1 and CDR2 are LGHDT and YNNKEL (reference sequence). The trim removed 4 bases at V and 6 bases at J, leaving 11 bases unmatched. The CDR3 DNA reads as TGTGCCAGCAGCCGCAGGGGTAGCGGGAAGAGCGAGCAGTACTTC. Its protein product is CASSRRGSGKSEQYF.

This clonotype has a count of ten or more. The J gene is TRBJ1-1, the V gene TRBV7-9, with 8 bases lining up with TRBD1. The V gene's germline CDR1 is SEHNR and CDR2 FQNEAQ (reference sequence). The CDR3 totals 15 residues. V lost 6 bases, J lost 7 bases, and 13 bases stayed unmatched. The CDR3 sequence is CASRLSTGEGHEAFF. In nucleotides, the CDR3 is TGTGCCAGCAGGCTCTCGACAGGGGAAGGCCATGAAGCTTTCTTT. Filled out from reference TRBV7-9 and TRBJ1-1, the complete variable domain reads DTGVSQNPRHKITKRGQNVTFRCDPISEHNRLYWYRQTLGQGPEFLTYFQNEAQLEKSRLLSDRFSAERPKGSFSTLEIQRTEQGDSAMYLCASRLSTGEGHEAFFGQGTRLTVV.

The gene calls are TRBV6-1 and TRBJ2-6; no clear D. V dropped 6 bases and J dropped 0 bases, with 9 bases sitting between them. This CDR3 region has 15 residues. Germline lookup yields CDR1 MNHNS and CDR2 SASEGT. The CDR3 DNA sequence: TGTGCCAGCAGCGGCACGGTCTCTGGGGCCAACGTCCTGACTTTC. It codes for CASSGTVSGANVLTF.

This clonotype was detected a few times. This chain links TRBV4-1 with TRBJ1-5; D gene uncertain. CDR1 and CDR2 (germline): MGHRA, YSYEKL. This CDR3 is 17 amino acids long. V was cut by 1 base and J by 3 bases, with 16 bases left in between. CDR3 residues: CASSQAPLQRNNQPQHF. The DNA for the CDR3 is TGCGCCAGCAGCCAAGCTCCCCTACAAAGAAACAATCAGCCCCAGCATTTT.

The chain carries TRBV5-1 and TRBJ1-1; no reliable D call. The CDR3 spans 13 residues. Germline CDR1 and CDR2: SGHRS and YFSETQ. Trimming left V 7 bases short and J 5 bases short, with 15 bases between. The CDR3 protein is CASVGSIGTEAFF. In DNA, the CDR3 is TGCGCCAGCGTAGGGTCGATAGGGACTGAAGCTTTCTTT.